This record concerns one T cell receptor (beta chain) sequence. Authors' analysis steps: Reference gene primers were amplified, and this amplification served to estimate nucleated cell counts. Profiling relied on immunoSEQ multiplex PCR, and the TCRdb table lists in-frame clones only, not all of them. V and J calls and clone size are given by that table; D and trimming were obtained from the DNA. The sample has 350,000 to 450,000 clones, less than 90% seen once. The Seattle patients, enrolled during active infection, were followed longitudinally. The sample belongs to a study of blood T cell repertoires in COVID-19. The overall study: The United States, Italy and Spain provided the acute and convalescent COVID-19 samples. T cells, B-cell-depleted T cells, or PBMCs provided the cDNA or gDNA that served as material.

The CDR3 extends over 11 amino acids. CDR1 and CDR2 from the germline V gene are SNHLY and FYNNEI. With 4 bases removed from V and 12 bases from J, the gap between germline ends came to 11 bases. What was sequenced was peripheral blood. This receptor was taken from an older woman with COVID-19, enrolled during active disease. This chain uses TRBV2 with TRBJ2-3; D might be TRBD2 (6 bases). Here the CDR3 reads CASSGQRAQYF. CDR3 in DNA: TGTGCCAGCAGTGGCCAGCGGGCCCAGTATTTT. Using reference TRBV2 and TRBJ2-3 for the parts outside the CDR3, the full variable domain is EPEVTQTPSHQVTQMGQEVILRCVPISNHLYFYWYRQILGQKVEFLVSFYNNEISEKSEIFDDQFSVERPDGSNFTLKIRSTKLEDSAMYFCASSGQRAQYFGPGTRLTVL.